A selection of T cell receptor beta chains follows, all from one sample in a study of cytomegalovirus exposure and HLA in healthy donors. Clones were sequenced by immunoSEQ multiplex PCR, and TCRdb holds only the in-frame ones, with some missing. Here the sample spans some 240,000 clones, approximately 84% being singletons. Sequencing was done on a sample of PBMCs. The receptors were sampled from a woman aged 30 to 39 in good health and CMV-seropositive. Both conserved end residues are trimmed from each CDR3. Each record gives: V gene, J gene, CDR3 protein.

V gene: TRBV28; J gene: TRBJ2-5; CDR3 protein: ASRMRGLSRAGKTDQETQY
V gene: TRBV19; J gene: TRBJ1-5; CDR3 protein: ASSIGVSGSQPQH
V gene: TRBV28; J gene: TRBJ1-3; CDR3 protein: ASSLLFPGTVSGNTIY
V gene: TRBV5-1; J gene: TRBJ2-1; CDR3 protein: ASTLGGVDEQF
V gene: TRBV27; J gene: TRBJ2-7; CDR3 protein: ASSSSLAGVHYEQY
V gene: TRBV5-1; J gene: TRBJ1-5; CDR3 protein: ASSWGDRGNQPQH
V gene: TRBV7-9; J gene: TRBJ2-1; CDR3 protein: ASSFHAGGPYNEQF
V gene: TRBV25-1; J gene: TRBJ2-5; CDR3 protein: ASSERGIVETQY
V gene: TRBV5-1; J gene: TRBJ1-1; CDR3 protein: ASTYRDTRDTEAF
V gene: TRBV9; J gene: TRBJ2-3; CDR3 protein: ASSVEIRTRTSTDTQY
V gene: TRBV6-6; J gene: TRBJ2-1; CDR3 protein: ASSYSIAGGTNEQF
V gene: TRBV5-1; J gene: TRBJ2-5; CDR3 protein: ASSLAGGRETQY
V gene: TRBV5-4; J gene: TRBJ2-1; CDR3 protein: ASSLPGWGDEQF
V gene: TRBV6-1; J gene: TRBJ1-5; CDR3 protein: ASSEGAGRVSNQPQH
V gene: TRBV12-5; J gene: TRBJ2-2; CDR3 protein: ASGLTGGYGGELF
V gene: TRBV6-1; J gene: TRBJ2-7; CDR3 protein: ASSEGYSGMGYEQY
V gene: TRBV7-2; J gene: TRBJ2-2; CDR3 protein: ASSLVGQGGSGELF
V gene: TRBV10-3; J gene: TRBJ2-3; CDR3 protein: AIRGGQGTDTQY
V gene: TRBV6-4; J gene: TRBJ1-1; CDR3 protein: ASSPRQGNTEAF
V gene: TRBV5-1; J gene: TRBJ2-3; CDR3 protein: ASSRKREGPDTQY
V gene: TRBV29-1; J gene: TRBJ2-3; CDR3 protein: SVAGGGTTDTQY
V gene: TRBV19; J gene: TRBJ1-5; CDR3 protein: ASMGRNRQPQH
V gene: TRBV7-9; J gene: TRBJ2-1; CDR3 protein: ASSMWLASGRNEQF
V gene: TRBV29-1; J gene: TRBJ2-7; CDR3 protein: SVLSGEQY
V gene: TRBV7-9; J gene: TRBJ1-3; CDR3 protein: ASSFGQLGNTIY
V gene: TRBV13; J gene: TRBJ2-3; CDR3 protein: ASSLIAGGADTQY
V gene: TRBV18; J gene: TRBJ2-7; CDR3 protein: ASSKTGGISYEQY
V gene: TRBV6-1; J gene: TRBJ2-5; CDR3 protein: ASSDGVGFRVEY
V gene: TRBV27; J gene: TRBJ1-5; CDR3 protein: ASSSYRDRGERQPQH
V gene: TRBV19; J gene: TRBJ2-5; CDR3 protein: ASSPLGQGAQETQY
V gene: TRBV5-1; J gene: TRBJ2-3; CDR3 protein: ASSLDRARDTQY
V gene: TRBV6-4; J gene: TRBJ2-1; CDR3 protein: ASSDSLAGAYNEQF
V gene: TRBV6-5; J gene: TRBJ1-2; CDR3 protein: ASSYSPEGVYGYT
V gene: TRBV9; J gene: TRBJ2-1; CDR3 protein: ASSVDPAGDNEQF
V gene: TRBV5-4; J gene: TRBJ2-5; CDR3 protein: ASSLATSGIQETQY
V gene: TRBV5-1; J gene: TRBJ2-7; CDR3 protein: ASSLESGDYEQY
V gene: TRBV28; J gene: TRBJ2-3; CDR3 protein: ASSLGASGSSDTQY
V gene: TRBV21-1; J gene: TRBJ1-2; CDR3 protein: ASSKSA
V gene: TRBV29-1; J gene: TRBJ2-7; CDR3 protein: SASDTTGLGEQY
V gene: TRBV28; J gene: TRBJ2-7; CDR3 protein: ASSRTSGTYEQY
V gene: TRBV29-1; J gene: TRBJ2-3; CDR3 protein: SVASGTGVTDTQY
V gene: TRBV5-5; J gene: TRBJ2-1; CDR3 protein: ASTRGVTDEQF
V gene: TRBV5-4; J gene: TRBJ2-7; CDR3 protein: ASSLEEGRNEQY
V gene: TRBV2; J gene: TRBJ2-5; CDR3 protein: ASSPGLRGMVTQY
V gene: TRBV28; J gene: TRBJ2-5; CDR3 protein: ASSFPKSVQGQETQY
V gene: TRBV20-1; J gene: TRBJ1-4; CDR3 protein: SAQGQGRLF
V gene: TRBV15; J gene: TRBJ2-1; CDR3 protein: ATSRDWQVETEQF
V gene: TRBV2; J gene: TRBJ1-1; CDR3 protein: ASRADRVSEAF
V gene: TRBV19; J gene: TRBJ1-5; CDR3 protein: ASSPGTGDLNQPQH
V gene: TRBV2; J gene: TRBJ2-1; CDR3 protein: ASSSPSGTHNEQF